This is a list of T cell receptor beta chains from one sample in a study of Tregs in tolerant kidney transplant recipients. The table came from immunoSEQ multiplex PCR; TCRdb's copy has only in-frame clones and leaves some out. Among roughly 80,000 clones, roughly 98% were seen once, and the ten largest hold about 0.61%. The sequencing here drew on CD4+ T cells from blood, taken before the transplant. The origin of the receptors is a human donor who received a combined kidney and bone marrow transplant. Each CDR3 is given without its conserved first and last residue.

cdr3_aa: SVGQGGQETQY; j_call: TRBJ2-5; v_call: TRBV29-1
cdr3_aa: ASAPGPQRTGELF; j_call: TRBJ2-2; v_call: TRBV19
cdr3_aa: ASSQGRGGSNQPQH; j_call: TRBJ1-5; v_call: TRBV4-1
cdr3_aa: ASSLDPWAPYEQY; j_call: TRBJ2-7; v_call: TRBV5-1
cdr3_aa: ASSLGSTRNYGYT; j_call: TRBJ1-2; v_call: TRBV11-2
cdr3_aa: ASSHTANSHEQY; j_call: TRBJ2-7; v_call: TRBV4-3
cdr3_aa: ASGPRLAGGSSQYNEQF; j_call: TRBJ2-1; v_call: TRBV12-5
cdr3_aa: ASSPLSSYNEQF; j_call: TRBJ2-1; v_call: TRBV7-8
cdr3_aa: ASSVKAGFNYGYT; j_call: TRBJ1-2; v_call: TRBV9
cdr3_aa: ASSPDGGEPGNTIY; j_call: TRBJ1-3; v_call: TRBV11-2
cdr3_aa: ASSLSGGAGDTQY; j_call: TRBJ2-3; v_call: TRBV7-2
cdr3_aa: ASSLTGVIDTQY; j_call: TRBJ2-3; v_call: TRBV7-9
cdr3_aa: ASSSAGIYYGYT; j_call: TRBJ1-2; v_call: TRBV5-4
cdr3_aa: ASSANRNTGELF; j_call: TRBJ2-2; v_call: TRBV7-3
cdr3_aa: ASRKTGDEQF; j_call: TRBJ2-1; v_call: TRBV7-2
cdr3_aa: ASSSGQGLVYEQY; j_call: TRBJ2-7; v_call: TRBV7-9
cdr3_aa: ASSQVLGGGAFVEQY; j_call: TRBJ2-7; v_call: TRBV4-2
cdr3_aa: ASSLSSDTEAF; j_call: TRBJ1-1; v_call: TRBV27
cdr3_aa: ASSLGQNSGNTIY; j_call: TRBJ1-3; v_call: TRBV7-2
cdr3_aa: SVEGGRSPY; j_call: TRBJ2-3; v_call: TRBV29-1
cdr3_aa: ASSFRETQY; j_call: TRBJ2-5; v_call: TRBV7-6
cdr3_aa: ASSSYQETQY; j_call: TRBJ2-5; v_call: TRBV18
cdr3_aa: ASSSTALYGYT; j_call: TRBJ1-2; v_call: TRBV5-4
cdr3_aa: ASSYAEETQY; j_call: TRBJ2-5; v_call: TRBV6-6
cdr3_aa: ASKDGGRTDTQY; j_call: TRBJ2-3; v_call: TRBV5-1
cdr3_aa: SAHWAQETQY; j_call: TRBJ2-5; v_call: TRBV29-1
cdr3_aa: ACATGVQETQY; j_call: TRBJ2-5; v_call: TRBV30
cdr3_aa: SVERGSGNTIY; j_call: TRBJ1-3; v_call: TRBV29-1
cdr3_aa: ASTLLWTVNTGELF; j_call: TRBJ2-2; v_call: TRBV7-9
cdr3_aa: ASRRIGSSYNEQF; j_call: TRBJ2-1; v_call: TRBV6-4
cdr3_aa: ASSFSGTSTDTQY; j_call: TRBJ2-3; v_call: TRBV11-2
cdr3_aa: ASSISGQGAPSTEAF; j_call: TRBJ1-1; v_call: TRBV19
cdr3_aa: ASSGQAGDEQY; j_call: TRBJ2-7; v_call: TRBV6-4
cdr3_aa: ASSSTYPDTQY; j_call: TRBJ2-3; v_call: TRBV6-6
cdr3_aa: ASSLVVAGVSTDTQY; j_call: TRBJ2-3; v_call: TRBV5-1
cdr3_aa: ASSSGTGGLGTEAF; j_call: TRBJ1-1; v_call: TRBV7-2
cdr3_aa: ASSQGRQGYGYT; j_call: TRBJ1-2; v_call: TRBV4-3
cdr3_aa: ASSLAGGDGNSPLH; j_call: TRBJ1-6; v_call: TRBV5-1
cdr3_aa: ASSSGGVPGYT; j_call: TRBJ1-2; v_call: TRBV11-2
cdr3_aa: ASRRGNQPQH; j_call: TRBJ1-5; v_call: TRBV28